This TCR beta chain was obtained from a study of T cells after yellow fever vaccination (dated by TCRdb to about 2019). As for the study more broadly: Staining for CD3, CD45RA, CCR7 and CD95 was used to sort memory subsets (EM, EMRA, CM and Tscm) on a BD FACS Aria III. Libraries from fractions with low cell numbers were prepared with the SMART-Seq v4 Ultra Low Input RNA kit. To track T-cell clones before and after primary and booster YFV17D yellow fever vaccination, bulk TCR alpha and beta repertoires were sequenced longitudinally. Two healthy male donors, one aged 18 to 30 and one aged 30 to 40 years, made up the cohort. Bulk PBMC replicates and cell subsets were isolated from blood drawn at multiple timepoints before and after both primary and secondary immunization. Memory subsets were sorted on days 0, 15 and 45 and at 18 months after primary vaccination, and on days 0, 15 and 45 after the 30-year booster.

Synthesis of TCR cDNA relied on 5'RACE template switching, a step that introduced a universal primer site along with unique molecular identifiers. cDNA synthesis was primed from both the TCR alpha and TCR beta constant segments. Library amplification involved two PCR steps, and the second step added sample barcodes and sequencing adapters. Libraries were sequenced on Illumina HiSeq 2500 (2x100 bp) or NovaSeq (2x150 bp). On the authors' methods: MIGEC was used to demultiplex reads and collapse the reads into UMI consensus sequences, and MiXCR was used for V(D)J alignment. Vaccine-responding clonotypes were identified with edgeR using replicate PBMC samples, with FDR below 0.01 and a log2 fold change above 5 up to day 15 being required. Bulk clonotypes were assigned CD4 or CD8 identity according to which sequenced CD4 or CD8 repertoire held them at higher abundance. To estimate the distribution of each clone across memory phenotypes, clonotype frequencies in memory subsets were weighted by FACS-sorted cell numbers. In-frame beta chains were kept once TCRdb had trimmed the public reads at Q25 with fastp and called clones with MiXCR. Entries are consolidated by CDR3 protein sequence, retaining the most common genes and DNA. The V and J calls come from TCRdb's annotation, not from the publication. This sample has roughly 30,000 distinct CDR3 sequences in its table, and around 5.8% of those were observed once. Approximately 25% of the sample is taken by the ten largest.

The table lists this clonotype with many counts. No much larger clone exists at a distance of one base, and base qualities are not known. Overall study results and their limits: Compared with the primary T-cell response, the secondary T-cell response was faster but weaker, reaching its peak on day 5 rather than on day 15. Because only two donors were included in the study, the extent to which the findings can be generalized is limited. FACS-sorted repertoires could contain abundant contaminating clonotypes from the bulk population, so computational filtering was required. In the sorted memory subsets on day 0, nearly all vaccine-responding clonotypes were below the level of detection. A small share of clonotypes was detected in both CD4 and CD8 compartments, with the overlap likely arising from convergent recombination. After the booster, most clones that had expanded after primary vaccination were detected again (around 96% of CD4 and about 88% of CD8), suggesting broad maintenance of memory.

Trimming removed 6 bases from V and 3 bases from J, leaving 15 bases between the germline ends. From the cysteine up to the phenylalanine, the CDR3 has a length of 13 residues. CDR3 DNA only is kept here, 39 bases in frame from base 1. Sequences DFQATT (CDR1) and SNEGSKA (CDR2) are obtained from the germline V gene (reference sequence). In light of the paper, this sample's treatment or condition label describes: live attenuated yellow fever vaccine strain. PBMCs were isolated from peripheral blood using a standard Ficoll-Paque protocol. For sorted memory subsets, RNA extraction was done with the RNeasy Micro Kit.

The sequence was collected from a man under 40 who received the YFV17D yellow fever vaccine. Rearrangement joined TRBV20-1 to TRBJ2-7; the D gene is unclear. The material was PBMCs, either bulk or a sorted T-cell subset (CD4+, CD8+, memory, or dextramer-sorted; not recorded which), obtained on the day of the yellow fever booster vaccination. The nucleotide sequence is TGCAGTGCCAGAATCCCCCCGGGCTACGAGCAGTACTTC. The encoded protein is CSARIPPGYEQYF.